This T cell receptor (beta chain) is drawn from a study of blood T cell repertoires in COVID-19. This clone was seen once. Sequencing was performed with immunoSEQ multiplex PCR; in TCRdb, only in-frame clones are kept and a portion is missing. This table holds 200,000 or so clones, approximately 86% found once. The CDR3 has 13 amino acids. The V gene's germline CDR1 is LGHDT and CDR2 YNNKEL (reference sequence). The V end lost 0 bases, the J end lost 4 bases, and 6 bases lay between the germline ends. This sequence was found in a man in his 60s with COVID-19, enrolled during active disease. The sequencing sample was made of peripheral blood. The rearrangement joins TRBV3-1 (or the pseudogene TRBV3-2) to TRBJ1-2, with D possibly matching TRBD1 (5 bases). CDR3 bases: TGTGCCAGCAGCCAAGAGGACACCTATGGCTACACCTTC. Protein: CASSQEDTYGYTF.